This note documents a single T cell receptor (beta chain) sequence. Its antigen specificity is not known. Nothing much larger sits one base from this clone, and base qualities are not available. The data were obtained in a study of CD8+ T cells in alopecia areata (dated by TCRdb to the late 2010s). Turning to the overall study: The treated patients, all with moderate-to-severe alopecia areata, were enrolled in an open-label pilot trial of oral tofacitinib given at 5 to 10 mg twice daily. Tofacitinib-treated patients had biopsies at baseline and at 4 and 24 weeks of treatment, with a later scalp biopsy in several patients. Amplification of TCRbeta CDR3 regions was done by immunoSEQ multiplex PCR using 35 Vbeta forward primers and 13 Jbeta reverse primers. In humans, TCRbeta sequencing was performed on scalp tissue and on sorted CD4+ and CD8+ peripheral blood T cells from healthy controls and from patients with patchy or totalis/universalis alopecia areata. Disease severity in treated patients was measured with the SALT score, which quantifies the percentage of affected scalp surface area. Tofacitinib was given for 6 to 18 months, followed by 6 months of follow-up off drug to assess delayed response and recurrence. Scalp clonality was compared among normal scalp (n=4), patchy alopecia areata scalp (n=8), and alopecia totalis/universalis scalp (n=8). High-throughput TCRbeta sequencing was used to examine T cell clonal expansion in alopecia areata in both the C3H/HeJ mouse model and human patients. RNA was obtained with the PAXgene miRNA kit for fixed scalp, the miRNeasy kit for PBMCs, and the RNeasy kit for mouse skin.

Read against the paper, the sample's treatment or condition label means: oral pan-JAK inhibitor, 5-10 mg twice daily. Lesional scalp punch biopsies and peripheral blood were obtained from alopecia areata patients. PBMCs were separated by density centrifugation and stained for CD3, CD4 and CD8, after which CD4+ and CD8+ T cells were sorted on a FACSAria. Library construction relied on the immunoSEQ multiplex PCR assay. RNA was extracted from all samples and reverse transcribed into cDNA as template for TCR sequencing. First-strand cDNA was synthesized with SuperScript III using a 2:1 mix of oligo-dT and random hexamers. Amplification bias was assessed with a synthetic immune receptor repertoire, and residual bias was removed computationally. In the source study's methods: Raw reads were preprocessed to remove errors, and CDR3 was defined according to IMGT conventions as the region from the conserved cysteine to phenylalanine. Clonality was calculated as 1 minus Shannon entropy normalized by log2 of the number of productive unique TCRs. Scalp TCRbeta sequences were cross-referenced with sorted blood CD4 and CD8 repertoires so that the CD4 or CD8 identity of scalp clones could be inferred. This immuneACCESS table, as held by TCRdb, lists in-frame sequences with V and J called but not all clones. Of the missing ones, under half trace to an unresolved V gene in checked studies; the others have no known cause. The DNA gave D and trimming, while V, J and clone size come from that table. Here the sample has 150,000 to 200,000 clones; 58% occur a single time. Clones ranked in the top ten supply 15% to 20% of the sample.

As encoded in the germline V gene, CDR1 is MGHRA while CDR2 is YSYEKL. V loses 0 bases of germline sequence and J loses 6 bases, and the interval between the two ends is 15 bases. The CDR3 runs 15 amino acids, cysteine and phenylalanine included. CDR3 DNA is the only sequence kept; it has 45 bases, read in frame from the first base. On the study overall, not on this receptor specifically: Because the treated cohort was small and had just a single nonresponder, larger studies are needed to establish links between baseline CD8+ expansion and response. With tofacitinib, both scalp clonality and the number of expanded CD8+ clones among the top 100 scalp clones went down significantly. Many expanded lesional clones persisted in scalp and blood during tofacitinib treatment, which may partly explain relapse after stopping treatment. Lesional scalp, especially in alopecia totalis/universalis, showed higher clonality and more expanded CD8+ clones than normal scalp, suggesting antigenic drive. Compared with mice, TCR sequences shared between patients were less clear, possibly partly because of HLA diversity across the patient population. Scalp TCR repertoire analysis is complicated because resident alphabeta T cells in normal human skin are also sequenced, whereas mouse skin is dominated by gammadelta T cells.

In this chain, TRBV4-1 is recombined with TRBJ2-7; D gene: possibly TRBD1, on 5 matching bases. The receptor was derived from a human donor with alopecia areata. The sample consisted of CD4+ T cells sorted from blood, taken between weeks 55 and 65, from a patient treated with tofacitinib. CDR3 loop: CASSQEGQGLGEQYF. The DNA sequence reads TGCGCCAGCAGCCAAGAAGGGCAGGGTTTGGGCGAGCAGTACTTC.